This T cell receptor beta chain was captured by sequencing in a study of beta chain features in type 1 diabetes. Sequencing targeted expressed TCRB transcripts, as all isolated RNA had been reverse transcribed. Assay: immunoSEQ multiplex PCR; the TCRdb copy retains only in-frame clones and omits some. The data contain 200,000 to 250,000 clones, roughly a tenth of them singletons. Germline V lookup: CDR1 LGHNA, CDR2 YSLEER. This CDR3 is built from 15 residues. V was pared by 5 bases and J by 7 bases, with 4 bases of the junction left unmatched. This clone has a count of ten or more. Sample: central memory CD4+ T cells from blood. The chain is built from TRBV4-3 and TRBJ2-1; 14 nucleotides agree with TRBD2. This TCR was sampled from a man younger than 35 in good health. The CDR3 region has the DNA TGCGCCAGCAGCTGGGGACTAGCGGGAGAGAATGAGCAGTTCTTC. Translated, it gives CASSWGLAGENEQFF.